The rows below give T cell receptor beta chains drawn from one sample of a study of T-cell reconstitution after alpha-beta-depleted transplantation in children. TCRdb re-analysed the PCR reads in MiXCR, keeping a single row per CDR3 protein. The sample has about 980,000 distinct CDR3 sequences; under 30% are singletons. Here the sequenced sample was PBMCs, mostly from graft donor cells, taken 360 days after TCRalphabeta/CD19-depleted stem cell transplant. The receptors originated from a boy in the first two years of life who had a stem cell transplant for SCID, so the T cells may come from the graft donor. Both conserved end residues are part of each CDR3. Fields, in order: CDR3 length, J gene, V gene, CDR3 protein.

16 TRBJ2-4 TRBV5-4 CASSSRQGANKNIQYF
13 TRBJ1-1 TRBV12-3/TRBV12-4 CASSLAGAGKAFF
13 TRBJ1-1 TRBV18 CASSPITNTEAFF
14 TRBJ2-2 TRBV7-8 CASSPRVGTGELFF
16 TRBJ2-5 TRBV4-2 CASSQDVSGGQETQYF
17 TRBJ2-3 TRBV11-2 CASSLERSAGTADTQYF
15 TRBJ2-3 TRBV28 CASSTIAVGTDTQYF
15 TRBJ2-5 TRBV7-2 CASSLALGTGGTQYF
17 TRBJ1-6 TRBV12-3/TRBV12-4 CASSLGSGRANNSPLHF
16 TRBJ2-2 TRBV20-1 CSATPQQGINTGELFF
11 TRBJ1-2 TRBV2 CASSDRLGYTF
15 TRBJ1-2 TRBV5-1 CASSLGTVGGAGYTF
16 TRBJ2-3 TRBV4-2 CASSQDRRGSTDTQYF
15 TRBJ2-7 TRBV12-3/TRBV12-4 CASSPRGGSNYEQYF
13 TRBJ2-2 TRBV19 CASSGLGAGELFF
15 TRBJ1-1 TRBV10-3 CAIRPRQVMNTEAFF
14 TRBJ2-7 TRBV20-1 CSAPRDLRTYEQYF
17 TRBJ1-3 TRBV12-3/TRBV12-4 CASSFGGIGASGNTIYF
14 TRBJ1-1 TRBV6-1 CASSTFDSNTEAFF
14 TRBJ2-1 TRBV7-2 CASSLYWGWNEQFF
15 TRBJ2-5 TRBV27 CASSQRQGRQETQYF
15 TRBJ1-1 TRBV5-1 CASSWGLGMNTEAFF
14 TRBJ2-3 TRBV12-3/TRBV12-4 CASSLTPGADTQYF
15 TRBJ1-1 TRBV5-1 CASSSRQAPNTEAFF
15 TRBJ1-4 TRBV4-1 CASSQVLQVNEKLFF
15 TRBJ1-1 TRBV15 CATSRGNLPGTEAFF
13 TRBJ1-2 TRBV10-2 CASRIRVLDGYTF
16 TRBJ2-1 TRBV9 CASSATGGSSYNEQFF
18 TRBJ1-2 TRBV25-1 CASSGSMGERQGMHGYTF
13 TRBJ1-4 TRBV29-1 CSVDEGMAEKLFF
15 TRBJ2-5 TRBV6-2/TRBV6-3 CASSTHRTLQETQYF
14 TRBJ1-2 TRBV6-1 CASLKEGFNYGYTF
14 TRBJ2-6 TRBV12-3/TRBV12-4 CASTPLSGANVLTF
14 TRBJ1-1 TRBV20-1 CSAPPMGLNTEAFF
14 TRBJ2-3 TRBV7-3 CASSLSLATDTQYF
14 TRBJ2-1 TRBV12-3/TRBV12-4 CASRPLLLLNEQFF
14 TRBJ2-7 TRBV6-1 CASGSRALLYEQYF
16 TRBJ2-3 TRBV4-3 CASSQEGGGAADTQYF
16 TRBJ2-6 TRBV7-2 CASSLAGRAGANVLTF
15 TRBJ1-1 TRBV7-2 CASSLEGMRYTEAFF
15 TRBJ1-3 TRBV20-1 CSATRDLSSGNTIYF
12 TRBJ2-1 TRBV20-1 CSAGPPWNEQFF
15 TRBJ2-1 TRBV5-1 CASSLMTGLYNEQFF
16 TRBJ2-1 TRBV5-1 CASSRKGGASYNEQFF
14 TRBJ1-4 TRBV28 CASRDRVWDEKLFF
17 TRBJ2-3 TRBV4-3 CASSQDGSNLNTDTQYF
14 TRBJ2-3 TRBV20-1 CSAGPTGSTDTQYF
14 TRBJ2-3 TRBV6-2/TRBV6-3 CASSYGGFTDTQYF
14 TRBJ2-7 TRBV27 CASSSPTHLLEQYF
15 TRBJ2-1 TRBV29-1 CSVEEAGEIYNEQFF
15 TRBJ2-2 TRBV6-1 CASSRDTSNTGELFF
14 TRBJ2-1 TRBV20-1 CSARRSGALNEQFF
16 TRBJ2-3 TRBV3-1 CASSQVGGRGTDTQYF
17 TRBJ2-5 TRBV7-2 CASSPGLGGAYQETQYF
14 TRBJ2-1 TRBV12-5 CASGFDSLHGEQFF
15 TRBJ2-5 TRBV5-1 CASSLTESSWETQYF
13 TRBJ2-7 TRBV20-1 CSASFSGTSEQYF
12 TRBJ2-7 TRBV12-3/TRBV12-4 CASSPPGQGLYF
13 TRBJ2-3 TRBV12-3/TRBV12-4 CASTGVAGGWQYF
15 TRBJ2-5 TRBV11-2 CASSASLGSQETQYF